This passage covers 32 T cell receptor beta chains from one sample sequenced in a study of blood T cell repertoires in COVID-19. The data were produced by immunoSEQ multiplex PCR, yet TCRdb's version contains in-frame clones alone and is incomplete. The sample carries roughly 100,000 clones, 85% to 90% recorded once. The sample consisted of peripheral blood. Receptors were obtained from a human donor in a cohort sampled during active COVID-19.

This chain uses TRBV5-5 with TRBJ1-2, with D possibly being TRBD1 (5 bases). Trimming left V 4 bases short and J 3 bases short, with 10 bases between. CDR1 and CDR2 from the germline V gene are SGHKS and YYEKEE (reference sequence). CDR3 size: 13 residues. As DNA, the CDR3 is TGTGCCAGCAGCCCGGACAATGACTATGGCTACACCTTC. Translated, it gives CASSPDNDYGYTF.

This rearrangement joins TRBV5-1 to TRBJ2-3; D call uncertain. Per germline, CDR1 SGHRS and CDR2 YFSETQ. The CDR3 consists of 14 residues. Trimming pared 2 bases from V and 6 bases from J, leaving 13 bases between. DNA for the CDR3: TGCGCCAGCAGCTTAGGTCCCTCCGGGGATACGCAGTATTTT. The encoded protein is CASSLGPSGDTQYF. The variable domain in full, with the rest retrieved from reference TRBV5-1 and TRBJ2-3, is KAGVTQTPRYLIKTRGQQVTLSCSPISGHRSVSWYQQTPGQGLQFLFEYFSETQRNKGNFPGRFSGRQFSNSRSEMNVSTLELGDSALYLCASSLGPSGDTQYFGPGTRLTVL.

The count of this clone is one. The chain is built from TRBV16 and TRBJ1-1; maybe TRBD1 (5 bases). V was cut by 4 bases and J by 5 bases, with 11 bases left in between. The germline V gene has CDR1 KGHSY and CDR2 FQNENV. This CDR3 comprises 13 residues. This CDR3 is CASSRGGRTEAFF. In DNA, the CDR3 is TGTGCCAGCAGCCGGGGGGGACGGACTGAAGCTTTCTTT.

V gene TRBV11-2 combines with J gene TRBJ2-2, with TRBD2 matching 13 bases. J lost 7 bases, V lost 3 bases, and 11 bases had no gene match. Looked up from germline, CDR1 is SGHAT and CDR2 is FQNNGV. The CDR3 is 18 residues long. CDR3 bases: TGTGCCAGCAGCTTTACTAGCGGGGGGGCCAATTTGGGCGGGGAGCTGTTTTTT. Translated, it gives CASSFTSGGANLGGELFF. Using reference TRBV11-2 and TRBJ2-2 for the parts outside the CDR3, the full variable domain is EAGVAQSPRYKIIEKRQSVAFWCNPISGHATLYWYQQILGQGPKLLIQFQNNGVVDDSQLPKDRFSAERLKGVDSTLKIQPAKLEDSAVYLCASSFTSGGANLGGELFFGEGSRLTVL.

The chain links TRBV7-3 to TRBJ2-1, with 9 bases identical to TRBD1. With 3 bases clipped from V and 4 bases from J, the junction kept 7 bases outside the gene matches. The CDR3 is 16 amino acids. Germline V gene data show CDR1 as SGHTA and CDR2 as FQGTGA. CDR3 sequence: CASSFKGTGKYNEQFF. CDR3 in DNA: TGTGCCAGCAGCTTTAAGGGGACAGGGAAGTACAATGAGCAGTTCTTC.

The chain links TRBV6-6 to TRBJ2-3; D gene ambiguous. The CDR3 loop spans 14 amino acids. The V end was cut by 5 bases, the J end by 2 bases, with 11 bases between. Germline assignment: CDR1 MNHNY and CDR2 SVGAGI (reference sequence). The CDR3 sequence is CASSDPQDTDTQYF. The CDR3 coding sequence is TGTGCCAGCAGTGATCCACAAGACACAGATACGCAGTATTTT.

The V gene is TRBV14, the J gene TRBJ2-1, with TRBD2 identical over 7 bases. After removal of 0 bases from V and 6 bases from J, the junction contained 2 bases not matched to a gene. CDR1 is SGHDN, CDR2 FVKESK, per germline. The CDR3 extends over 14 amino acids. The CDR3 is CASSQDRLANEQFF. CDR3 in DNA: TGTGCCAGCAGCCAAGATAGACTAGCCAATGAGCAGTTCTTC. The full variable domain, completed using reference TRBV14 and TRBJ2-1, is EAGVTQFPSHSVIEKGQTVTLRCDPISGHDNLYWYRRVMGKEIKFLLHFVKESKQDESGMPNNRFLAERTGGTYSTLKVQPAELEDSGVYFCASSQDRLANEQFFGPGTRLTVL.

The rearrangement uses TRBV5-4 and TRBJ2-5; 9 bases match TRBD2. J was trimmed by 4 bases and V by 5 bases; bases with no gene match: 3. The V gene's germline CDR1 is SGHNT and CDR2 YYREEE (reference sequence). The CDR3 contains 13 residues. The CDR3 is CASSQLAGETQYF. CDR3 in DNA: TGTGCCAGCAGTCAACTAGCGGGAGAGACCCAGTACTTC.

J is TRBJ2-7 and V is TRBV27; 7 bases are a match to TRBD2. The trim removed 5 bases at V and 0 bases at J, leaving 4 bases unmatched. Germline CDR1 reads MNHEY; CDR2 reads SMNVEV (reference sequence). CDR3 length equals 14 residues. The CDR3 protein is CASSPASGSYEQYF. The CDR3, as DNA: TGTGCCAGCAGTCCTGCTAGCGGCTCCTACGAGCAGTACTTC.

The chain couples TRBV10-3 to TRBJ1-2; D is uncertain. The CDR3 is made up of 12 amino acids. The germline CDR1 and CDR2 sequences are ENHRY and SYGVKD. Deletions cut 2 bases from V and 5 bases from J, with 6 bases between. The CDR3 DNA is TGTGCCATCAGTGAGATGGAGTATGGCTACACCTTC. The encoded protein is CAISEMEYGYTF.

This rearrangement joins TRBV7-9 to TRBJ2-1; TRBD2 agrees at 7 bases. The CDR3 spans 16 residues. V dropped 5 bases and J dropped 0; count of bases not matched to a gene: 7. In germline, CDR1 is SEHNR, CDR2 FQNEAQ (reference sequence). CDR3 DNA sequence: TGTGCCAGCAGCACCTTAGCGGGTTACTCCTACAATGAGCAGTTCTTC. Translation gives CASSTLAGYSYNEQFF.

V usage is TRBV20-1 and J usage is TRBJ2-5, with no clear D. In germline, CDR1 is DFQATT, CDR2 SNEGSKA (reference sequence). The CDR3 is 10 residues long. V gave up 8 bases and J gave up 5 bases, with 9 bases separating them. CDR3 bases: TGCAGTCCTATTCAGGAGACCCAGTACTTC. Its translation: CSPIQETQYF.

The gene calls are TRBV28 and TRBJ1-2, with 7 bases that match TRBD1. The CDR3 sequence is 15 residues long. Germline trimming cut 4 bases from V and 4 bases from J; bases unmatched to any gene: 9. The germline V gene encodes CDR1 MDHEN and CDR2 SYDVKM. The CDR3 DNA is TGTGCCAGCAGTTCCCCCGCGACAGGGACCTATGGCTACACCTTC. Amino acids: CASSSPATGTYGYTF.

The chain links TRBV18 to TRBJ1-4; no clear D. Per germline, CDR1 KGHSH and CDR2 LQKENI. Trimming pared 5 bases from V and 0 bases from J, leaving 10 bases between. The CDR3 totals 15 residues. The CDR3 here is CASSSLGSTNEKLFF. CDR3 nucleotides: TGTGCCAGCTCAAGCCTAGGTTCAACTAATGAAAAACTGTTTTTT.

This chain uses TRBV4-1 with TRBJ2-7; 7 bases align to TRBD2. This CDR3 spans 15 amino acids. After removal of 0 bases from V and 2 bases from J, the junction contained 4 bases not matched to a gene. The germline V gene has CDR1 MGHRA and CDR2 YSYEKL. The CDR3 spells CASSQEWGGTYEQYF. The CDR3 nucleotides read TGCGCCAGCAGCCAAGAGTGGGGGGGTACCTACGAGCAGTACTTC.

The V and J genes are TRBV27 and TRBJ1-6; D perhaps matches TRBD1 (5 bases). Germline V gene sequence: CDR1 MNHEY, CDR2 SMNVEV (reference sequence). V lost 5 bases and J 10 bases, leaving 9 bases between the germline ends. This CDR3 has 12 amino acids. The CDR3 loop is CASSLGVSPLHF. For the CDR3, the DNA is TGTGCCAGCAGTCTAGGGGTCTCACCCCTCCACTTT.

V gene TRBV3-1 (or the pseudogene TRBV3-2) combines with J gene TRBJ2-6; D not resolved. The CDR3 spans 15 residues. CDR1 LGHDT and CDR2 YNNKEL come from the germline V gene (reference sequence). V shed 1 base and J shed 3 bases, with 7 bases lying between them. CDR3 amino acids: CASSQVFIGANVLTF. CDR3 nucleotides: TGTGCCAGCAGCCAAGTTTTCATTGGGGCCAACGTCCTGACTTTC.

V is TRBV6-5 and J is TRBJ2-3; D might be TRBD1 (5 bases). Trimming left V 2 bases short and J 1 base short, with 10 bases between. This CDR3 spans 15 amino acids. Looked up from germline, CDR1 is MNHEY and CDR2 is SVGAGI. CDR3 sequence reads: CASSYRGRGTDTQYF. The CDR3 nucleotides are TGTGCCAGCAGTTACAGGGGCCGGGGCACAGATACGCAGTATTTT.

V usage is TRBV5-1 and J usage is TRBJ2-3; TRBD2 aligns across 10 bases. Per germline, CDR1 SGHRS and CDR2 YFSETQ. With V trimmed by 10 bases and J by 3 bases, 11 bases remained unmatched. The CDR3 has 15 amino acids. The CDR3 DNA reads as TGCGCCGCAAGTACTAGCGGGGTCGCAACAGATACGCAGTATTTT. Translating gives CAASTSGVATDTQYF.

The J gene is TRBJ2-4, the V gene TRBV11-2, with D possibly TRBD2 on 6 matching bases. Trimming removed 2 bases from V and 0 bases from J, with 20 bases in between. Germline assignment: CDR1 SGHAT and CDR2 FQNNGV. This CDR3 has 19 amino acids. The CDR3 sequence: CASSLNRPPGGLAKNIQYF. CDR3 nucleotide sequence: TGTGCCAGCAGCTTAAACCGCCCTCCTGGGGGACTAGCCAAAAACATTCAGTACTTC.

The V call is TRBV18, the J call TRBJ1-2, with 7 bases fitting TRBD1. The CDR3 runs to 16 residues. The germline V gene encodes CDR1 KGHSH and CDR2 LQKENI. The V gene end was trimmed by 2 bases and the J gene end by 0 bases; junction bases not matched to a gene: 6. The CDR3 here is CASSPSRDRANYGYTF. The CDR3 DNA sequence: TGTGCCAGCTCACCATCTCGGGACAGAGCTAACTATGGCTACACCTTC.

The chain has TRBV5-1 and TRBJ2-5; D gene unclear. Germline assignment: CDR1 SGHRS and CDR2 YFSETQ. This CDR3 is 12 amino acids long. V lost 7 bases, J lost 1 base, and 8 bases lay in between. For the CDR3, the DNA is TGCGCCAGCGGTGAGAGCCAAGAGACCCAGTACTTC. It is translated as CASGESQETQYF. Filled out from reference TRBV5-1 and TRBJ2-5, the complete variable domain reads KAGVTQTPRYLIKTRGQQVTLSCSPISGHRSVSWYQQTPGQGLQFLFEYFSETQRNKGNFPGRFSGRQFSNSRSEMNVSTLELGDSALYLCASGESQETQYFGPGTRLLVL.

This clone was observed a handful of times. The rearrangement joins TRBV7-9 to TRBJ2-7; the match to TRBD2 covers 8 bases. The CDR3 runs to 15 residues. Unmatched junction bases numbered 9, after V lost 5 bases and J lost 3 bases. Germline V gene data show CDR1 as SEHNR and CDR2 as FQNEAQ (reference sequence). The CDR3 loop reads CASSQAGVGIYEQYF. The CDR3 nucleotides read TGTGCCAGCAGCCAAGCGGGAGTTGGGATCTACGAGCAGTACTTC. Full variable domain (remainder filled in from reference TRBV7-9 and TRBJ2-7): DTGVSQNPRHKITKRGQNVTFRCDPISEHNRLYWYRQTLGQGPEFLTYFQNEAQLEKSRLLSDRFSAERPKGSFSTLEIQRTEQGDSAMYLCASSQAGVGIYEQYFGPGTRLTVT.

This chain joins TRBV10-3 and TRBJ2-5; 7 nucleotides agree with TRBD1. Germline assignment: CDR1 ENHRY and CDR2 SYGVKD. Losses at the gene ends were 9 bases for V and 5 bases for J; bases not matched to a gene: 6. The CDR3 is 12 residues long. CDR3 bases: TGTGCCATTCGGGCAGGGGGTGAGACCCAGTACTTC. Protein: CAIRAGGETQYF.

The chain is built from TRBV4-2 and TRBJ2-1, with TRBD2 identical over 9 bases. The CDR3 loop spans 20 amino acids. J lost 0 bases, V lost 0 bases, and 12 bases had no gene match. Per the germline V gene, CDR1 is LGHNA and CDR2 is YNFKEQ. CDR3 sequence (DNA): TGTGCCAGCAGCCAAGATTTCTCGCTAGCGGGGCTTAGCTCCTACAATGAGCAGTTCTTC. Translation: CASSQDFSLAGLSSYNEQFF.

The chain combines TRBV5-1 with TRBJ2-6; tentative D call: TRBD2 (5 bases). The CDR3 sequence is 18 residues long. The germline gives CDR1 SGHRS, CDR2 YFSETQ. The V end lost 4 bases, the J end lost 1 base, and 18 bases lay between the germline ends. Here the CDR3 DNA reads TGCGCCAGCAGCGCCTACGGGGAGTTGAATTCTGGGGCCAACGTCCTGACTTTC. Amino acid sequence: CASSAYGELNSGANVLTF.

The V call is TRBV19, the J call TRBJ2-1; the match to TRBD1 covers 7 bases. The CDR3 is 15 residues long. V was pared by 5 bases and J by 4 bases, with 8 bases of the junction left unmatched. Germline V lookup: CDR1 LNHDA, CDR2 SQIVND (reference sequence). This CDR3 reads CASSPGRDRYNEQFF. In DNA, the CDR3 is TGTGCCAGTAGTCCCGGACGGGACAGATACAATGAGCAGTTCTTC.

The V call is TRBV5-1, the J call TRBJ2-3; 8 positions match TRBD2. Germline values: CDR1 SGHRS, CDR2 YFSETQ. Trimming cost V 1 base and J 4 bases; bases outside gene matches: 2. The length of the CDR3 is 14 residues. The CDR3 spells CASSLTGGPDTQYF. In nucleotides, the CDR3 is TGCGCCAGCAGCTTGACGGGAGGGCCAGATACGCAGTATTTT.

V gene TRBV6-6 combines with J gene TRBJ1-1, with a possible D match to TRBD1 (6 bases). Germline V CDR1 and CDR2: MNHNY, SVGAGI (reference sequence). The CDR3 contains 16 residues. V lost 3 bases and J 1 base, leaving 15 bases between the germline ends. CDR3 protein: CASSYSGQRGNTEAFF. Written as DNA, the CDR3 is TGTGCCAGCAGTTATTCTGGACAGCGAGGGAACACTGAAGCTTTCTTT.

The chain combines TRBV14 with TRBJ1-2; 7 bases map to TRBD1. CDR3 length equals 15 residues. The V gene end was trimmed by 1 base and the J gene end by 4 bases; junction bases not matched to a gene: 6. Germline-derived CDR1 and CDR2 are SGHDN and FVKESK. CDR3 sequence: CASSQASDRIYGYTF. CDR3 coding DNA: TGTGCCAGCAGCCAAGCCTCGGACAGGATCTATGGCTACACCTTC.

This clone has just one count. This sequence joins TRBV18 and TRBJ1-6; 10 bases match TRBD1. Trimming at V came to 4 bases and at J to 4 bases, leaving 4 bases not matched to a gene. This CDR3 comprises 16 residues. CDR1 KGHSH and CDR2 LQKENI come from the germline V gene. The CDR3 sequence: CASSRQGAGYNSPLHF. Here the CDR3 DNA reads TGTGCCAGCTCACGACAGGGGGCGGGATATAATTCACCCCTCCACTTT.

The count of this clone is one. The V call is TRBV27, the J call TRBJ1-2, with D perhaps matching TRBD1 (6 bases). V dropped 7 bases and J dropped 2 bases, with 29 bases sitting between them. CDR3 length equals 19 residues. The germline V gene has CDR1 MNHEY and CDR2 SMNVEV (reference sequence). The CDR3 sequence is CASNNSRGFLPRGNYGYTF. The DNA for the CDR3 is TGTGCCAGCAATAATTCGAGGGGCTTTCTGCCGAGGGGGAACTATGGCTACACCTTC.